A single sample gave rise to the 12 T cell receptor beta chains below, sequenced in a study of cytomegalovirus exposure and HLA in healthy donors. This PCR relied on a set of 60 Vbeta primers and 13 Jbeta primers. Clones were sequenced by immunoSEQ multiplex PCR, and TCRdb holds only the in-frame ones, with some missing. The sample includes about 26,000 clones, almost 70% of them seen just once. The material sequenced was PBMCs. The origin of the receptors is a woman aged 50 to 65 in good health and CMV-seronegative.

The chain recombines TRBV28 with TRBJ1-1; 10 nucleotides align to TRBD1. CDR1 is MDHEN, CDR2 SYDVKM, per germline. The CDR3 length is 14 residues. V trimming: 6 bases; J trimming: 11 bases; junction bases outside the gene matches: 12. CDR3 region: CASRTGTGAKVAFF. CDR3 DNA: TGTGCCAGCAGAACCGGGACAGGGGCGAAGGTGGCTTTCTTT. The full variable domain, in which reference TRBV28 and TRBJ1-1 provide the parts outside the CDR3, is DVKVTQSSRYLVKRTGEKVFLECVQDMDHENMFWYRQDPGLGLRLIYFSYDVKMKEKGDIPEGYSVSREKKERFSLILESASTNQTSMYLCASRTGTGAKVAFFGQGTRLTVV.

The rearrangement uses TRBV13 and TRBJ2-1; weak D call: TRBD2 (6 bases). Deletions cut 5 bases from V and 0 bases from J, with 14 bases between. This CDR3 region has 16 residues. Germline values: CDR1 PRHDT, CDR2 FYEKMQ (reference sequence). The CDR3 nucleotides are TGTGCCAGCAGCCTTTATAGCGGAGACTCCTACAATGAGCAGTTCTTC. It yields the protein CASSLYSGDSYNEQFF.

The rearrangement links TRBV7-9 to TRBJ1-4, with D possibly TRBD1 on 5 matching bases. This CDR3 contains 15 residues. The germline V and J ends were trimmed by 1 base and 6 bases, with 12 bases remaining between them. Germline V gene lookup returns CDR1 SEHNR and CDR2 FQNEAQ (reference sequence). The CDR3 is CASSLGDRTYEKLFF. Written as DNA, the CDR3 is TGTGCCAGCAGCTTAGGTGACAGAACATATGAAAAACTGTTTTTT.

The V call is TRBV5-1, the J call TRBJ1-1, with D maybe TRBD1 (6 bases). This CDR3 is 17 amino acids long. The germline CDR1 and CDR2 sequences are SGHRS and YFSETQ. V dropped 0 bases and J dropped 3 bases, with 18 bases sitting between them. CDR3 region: CASSLVPLGSGDTEAFF. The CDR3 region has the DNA TGCGCCAGCAGCTTGGTCCCCCTGGGGTCAGGGGACACTGAAGCTTTCTTT.

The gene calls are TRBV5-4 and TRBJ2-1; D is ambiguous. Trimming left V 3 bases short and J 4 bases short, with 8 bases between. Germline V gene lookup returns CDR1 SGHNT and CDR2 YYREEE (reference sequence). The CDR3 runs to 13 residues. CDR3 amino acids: CASSYQAYNEQFF. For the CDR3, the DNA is TGTGCCAGCAGCTATCAGGCTTACAATGAGCAGTTCTTC. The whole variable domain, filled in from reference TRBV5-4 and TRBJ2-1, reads ETGVTQSPTHLIKTRGQQVTLRCSSQSGHNTVSWYQQALGQGPQFIFQYYREEENGRGNFPPRFSGLQFPNYSSELNVNALELDDSALYLCASSYQAYNEQFFGPGTRLTVL.

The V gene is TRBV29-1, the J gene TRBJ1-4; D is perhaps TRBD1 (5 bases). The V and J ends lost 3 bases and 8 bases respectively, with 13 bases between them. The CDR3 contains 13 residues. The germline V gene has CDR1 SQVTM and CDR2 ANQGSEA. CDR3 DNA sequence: TGCAGCGTTGAGGCAGGGTCGACAGAAAAACTGTTTTTT. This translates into CSVEAGSTEKLFF.

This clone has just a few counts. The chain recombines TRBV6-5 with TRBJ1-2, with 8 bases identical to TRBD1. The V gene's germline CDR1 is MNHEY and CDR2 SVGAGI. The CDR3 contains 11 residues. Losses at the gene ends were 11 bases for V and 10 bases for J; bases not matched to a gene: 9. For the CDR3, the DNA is TGTGCCGCGTACAGGGGGTGGGACTACACCTTC. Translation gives CAAYRGWDYTF.

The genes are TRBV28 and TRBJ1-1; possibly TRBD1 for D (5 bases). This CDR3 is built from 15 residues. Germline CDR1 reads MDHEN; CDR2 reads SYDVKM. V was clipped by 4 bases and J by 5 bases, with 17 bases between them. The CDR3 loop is CASSSSGLGGTEAFF. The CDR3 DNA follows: TGTGCCAGCAGTTCCTCAGGGCTTGGAGGGACTGAAGCTTTCTTT.

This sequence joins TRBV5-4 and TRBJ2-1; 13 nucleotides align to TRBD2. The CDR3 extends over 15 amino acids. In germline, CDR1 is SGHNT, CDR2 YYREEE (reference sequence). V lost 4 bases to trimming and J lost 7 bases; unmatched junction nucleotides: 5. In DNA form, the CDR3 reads TGTGCCAGCAGCACTAGCGGGGGGGTAAATAATGAGCAGTTCTTC. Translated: CASSTSGGVNNEQFF.

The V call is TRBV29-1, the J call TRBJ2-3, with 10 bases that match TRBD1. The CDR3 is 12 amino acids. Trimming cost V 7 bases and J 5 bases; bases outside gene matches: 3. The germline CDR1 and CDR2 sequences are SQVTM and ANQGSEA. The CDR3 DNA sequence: TGCAGCGCCGGACAGGGGGGAGATACGCAGTATTTT. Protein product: CSAGQGGDTQYF.

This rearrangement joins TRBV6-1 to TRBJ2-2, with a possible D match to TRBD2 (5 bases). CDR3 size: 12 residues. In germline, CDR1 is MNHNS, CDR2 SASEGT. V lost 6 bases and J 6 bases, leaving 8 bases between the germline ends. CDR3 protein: CASRGEPGELFF. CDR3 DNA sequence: TGTGCCAGCAGGGGAGAACCCGGGGAGCTGTTTTTT.

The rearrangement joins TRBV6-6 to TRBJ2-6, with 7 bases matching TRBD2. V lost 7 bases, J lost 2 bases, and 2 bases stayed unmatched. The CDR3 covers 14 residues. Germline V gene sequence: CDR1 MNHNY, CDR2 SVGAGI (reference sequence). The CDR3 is CASTRGAGANVLTF. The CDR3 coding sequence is TGTGCCAGCACCCGGGGGGCTGGGGCCAACGTCCTGACTTTC.